One and the same sample provided the 22 T cell receptor beta chains below, sequenced in a study of response to subunit inactivated influenza vaccine. TCRdb re-called the RT-PCR reads through MiXCR, storing one row per CDR3 protein. Here the sample spans 550,000 to 800,000 distinct CDR3 sequences, 15% to 19% being singletons. The sequences come from PBMCs from blood, collected 11 to 12 days after vaccination. Receptors originate from a man between 45 and 60 years old who received an inactivated influenza vaccine.

This clonotype was seen a few times. The rearrangement joins TRBV6-2 or TRBV6-3 to TRBJ2-7; D unclear. This CDR3 is 12 amino acids long. V lost 7 bases and J lost 6, with 13 bases in between. Germline CDR1 and CDR2: MNHEY and SVGEGT. CDR3 bases: TGTGCCAGCACCCCCCTTTTGAGCGAGCAGTACTTC. It translates to CASTPLLSEQYF.

This chain uses TRBV5-4 with TRBJ1-4, with no clear D. The CDR3 is 13 residues long. V lost 4 bases and J lost 5, with 9 bases in between. The germline gives CDR1 SGHNT, CDR2 YYREEE (reference sequence). The CDR3 DNA reads as TGTGCCAGCAGCAGGTCTGAGAATGAAAAACTGTTTTTT. Translating it yields CASSRSENEKLFF.

This CDR3 is CASSSPPGRYTF. The CDR3 DNA sequence: TGTGCCAGCAGTTCACCCCCCGGGAGATACACCTTC. This rearrangement joins TRBV28 to TRBJ1-2; D unclear. Germline V gene sequence: CDR1 MDHEN, CDR2 SYDVKM. V shed 4 bases and J shed 11 bases, with 14 bases lying between them. This CDR3 has 12 amino acids.

This clonotype has only a few counts. The chain has TRBV7-8 and TRBJ1-4; TRBD1 might be the D (5 bases). The CDR3 runs to 15 residues. V was clipped by 6 bases and J by 2 bases, with 13 bases between them. Germline V gives CDR1 SGHVS, CDR2 FQNEAQ. The CDR3 reads CASSRGVATNEKLFF. CDR3 in DNA: TGTGCCAGCAGTCGGGGGGTTGCGACTAATGAAAAACTGTTTTTT. The entire variable domain, with the rest obtained from reference TRBV7-8 and TRBJ1-4, is as follows: GAGVSQSPRYKVAKRGQDVALRCDPISGHVSLFWYQQALGQGPEFLTYFQNEAQLDKSGLPSDRFFAERPEGSVSTLKIQRTQQEDSAVYLCASSRGVATNEKLFFGSGTQLSVL.

This clonotype was counted a few times. The chain uses TRBV12-3 or TRBV12-4 and TRBJ1-1; 8 nucleotides match TRBD1. V shed 5 bases, J shed 5 bases, and the junction held 7 bases outside the gene matches. The CDR3 loop spans 14 amino acids. The CDR3 nucleotides read TGTGCCAGCAGTCTAACAGGGGGACTTACTGAAGCTTTCTTT. Amino acids: CASSLTGGLTEAFF.

This sequence joins TRBV12-3 or TRBV12-4 and TRBJ2-7, with TRBD1 identical over 10 bases. Unmatched junction bases numbered 14, after V lost 6 bases and J lost 6 bases. CDR3 length equals 16 residues. The CDR3 loop reads CASSRGQGITDAEQYF. The CDR3 region has the DNA TGTGCCAGCAGCCGGGGACAGGGGATCACGGACGCCGAGCAGTACTTC.

This clonotype was counted between two and nine times. The chain joins TRBV9 to TRBJ1-1, with TRBD1 matching 10 bases. J lost 1 base, V lost 4 bases, and 10 bases had no gene match. This CDR3 region has 17 residues. The germline gives CDR1 SGDLS, CDR2 YYNGEE. The CDR3 here is CASSFGQGGLGNTEAFF. The CDR3 region has the DNA TGTGCCAGCAGCTTCGGACAGGGGGGCCTGGGGAACACTGAAGCTTTCTTT. Looking up the rest from reference TRBV9 and TRBJ1-1 gives the full variable domain: DSGVTQTPKHLITATGQRVTLRCSPRSGDLSVYWYQQSLDQGLQFLIQYYNGEERAKGNILERFSAQQFPDLHSELNLSSLELGDSALYFCASSFGQGGLGNTEAFFGQGTRLTVV.

In this sample, this clonotype turned up a few times. The V gene is TRBV7-9, the J gene TRBJ2-1; 9 bases fit TRBD2. The CDR3 is 16 amino acids. V lost 5 bases to trimming and J lost 4 bases; unmatched junction nucleotides: 9. Germline CDR1 is SEHNR and CDR2 is FQNEAQ (reference sequence). Here the CDR3 DNA reads TGTGCCAGCAGCAGTGGACTAGCGCTCACTTACAATGAGCAGTTCTTC. Residues: CASSSGLALTYNEQFF.

The CDR3 reads CASSLVGTGRNPLNQPQHF. As DNA, the CDR3 is TGTGCCAGCAGCTTAGTTGGGACAGGGAGGAACCCGCTCAATCAGCCCCAGCATTTT. The J gene is TRBJ1-5, the V gene TRBV11-1, with TRBD1 matching 9 bases. The CDR3 runs 19 residues. From germline, CDR1 is SGHAT and CDR2 FQDESV (reference sequence). V shed 1 base and J 3 bases; nucleotides not matched to a gene: 13.

This rearrangement joins TRBV11-1 to TRBJ2-3; D perhaps matches TRBD1 (6 bases). Per germline, CDR1 SGHAT and CDR2 FQDESV (reference sequence). There are 20 residues in the CDR3. The ends were cut back, 3 bases at V and 2 bases at J, with 27 bases in the middle. The DNA for the CDR3 is TGTGCCAGCAGCTTCGTGATCGGGGCTGGGGGCAGGTGGATCACAGATACGCAGTATTTT. Translation: CASSFVIGAGGRWITDTQYF.

The chain couples TRBV29-1 to TRBJ2-1, with D uncertain. In germline, CDR1 is SQVTM, CDR2 ANQGSEA. The CDR3 loop spans 13 amino acids. Trimming took 5 bases from V and 0 from J, leaving 8 bases between them. DNA of the CDR3: TGCAGCGTTAGTTCAAGCTCCTACAATGAGCAGTTCTTC. It encodes CSVSSSSYNEQFF.

The genes are TRBV2 and TRBJ2-7; weak D call: TRBD1 (5 bases). The CDR3 contains 14 residues. Germline V gene sequence: CDR1 SNHLY, CDR2 FYNNEI. Trimming shortened V by 6 bases and J by 2 bases, and 14 bases separated the two germline ends. DNA of the CDR3: TGTGCCAGCAGATCCCCGACAGTTACCTACGAGCAGTACTTC. Amino acid sequence: CASRSPTVTYEQYF.

The chain has TRBV3-1 and TRBJ2-5, with no clear D. V shed 4 bases and J shed 5 bases, with 17 bases lying between them. Germline V gene lookup returns CDR1 LGHDT and CDR2 YNNKEL (reference sequence). The CDR3 sequence is 15 residues long. The chain's CDR3 is CASSLGYVVRETQYF. The CDR3 DNA reads as TGTGCCAGCAGCCTCGGGTATGTGGTGAGGGAGACCCAGTACTTC.

The gene calls are TRBV4-2 and TRBJ1-5, with D unclear. This CDR3 is built from 13 residues. Looked up from germline, CDR1 is LGHNA and CDR2 is YNFKEQ. V was shortened by 2 bases and J by 2 bases, with 4 bases between the two germline ends. The chain's CDR3 is CASSQRGNQPQHF. CDR3 DNA: TGTGCCAGCAGCCAAAGGGGCAATCAGCCCCAGCATTTT.

This clonotype was observed a few times. The chain has TRBV4-2 and TRBJ1-2, with D possibly matching TRBD1 (6 bases). Deletions cut 0 bases from V and 4 bases from J, with 12 bases between. The CDR3 totals 15 residues. Per germline, CDR1 LGHNA and CDR2 YNFKEQ. CDR3 nucleotide sequence: TGTGCCAGCAGCCAAGAGGCAGGGGCGGCCTATGGCTACACCTTC. Translating gives CASSQEAGAAYGYTF.

The chain uses TRBV4-2 and TRBJ2-1; 13 bases map to TRBD2. This CDR3 is 18 amino acids long. Germline V gene sequence: CDR1 LGHNA, CDR2 YNFKEQ. J was trimmed by 9 bases and V by 1 base; bases with no gene match: 12. CDR3 DNA sequence: TGTGCCAGCAGCCAAGCCCGGACTAGCGGGAGCTCCGTTGGTGAGCAGTTCTTC. Residues: CASSQARTSGSSVGEQFF.

This clonotype was recorded once. The V call is TRBV11-2, the J call TRBJ2-2; no definite D call. With 5 bases removed from V and 0 bases from J, the gap between germline ends came to 22 bases. This CDR3 has 19 amino acids. Germline V gives CDR1 SGHAT, CDR2 FQNNGV. For the CDR3, the DNA is TGTGCCAGCAGCCGCAGAGGAGCCGTATTGGGTGCGAACACCGGGGAGCTGTTTTTT. Encoded protein: CASSRRGAVLGANTGELFF.

This clonotype has just a few counts. This chain links TRBV15 with TRBJ2-1; D gene ambiguous. The CDR3 runs 15 residues. Trimming shortened V by 5 bases and J by 6 bases, and 17 bases separated the two germline ends. Germline V CDR1 and CDR2: LNHNV, YYDKDF (reference sequence). This CDR3 reads CATSPRVKGSNEQFF. DNA of the CDR3: TGTGCCACCAGCCCTAGGGTAAAAGGGTCCAATGAGCAGTTCTTC.

V usage is TRBV15 and J usage is TRBJ2-5; no clear D gene. The CDR3 spans 14 residues. The V end lost 3 bases, the J end lost 4 bases, and 12 bases lay between the germline ends. Germline V gene data show CDR1 as LNHNV and CDR2 as YYDKDF (reference sequence). In nucleotides, the CDR3 is TGTGCCACCAGCAGCCTGCTTGCCCCAGAGACCCAGTACTTC. Translated: CATSSLLAPETQYF.

At least ten counts were recorded for this clonotype. The chain combines TRBV24-1 with TRBJ2-3; TRBD2 is a possible D gene (5 bases). V was cut by 0 bases and J by 5 bases, with 11 bases left in between. The length of the CDR3 is 15 residues. The germline CDR1 and CDR2 sequences are KGHDR and SFDVKD. The CDR3, as DNA: TGTGCCACCAGTGATTTGCGTTCGGGGAAAGATACGCAGTATTTT. The encoded protein is CATSDLRSGKDTQYF.

This rearrangement joins TRBV5-6 to TRBJ2-7; D is possibly TRBD1 or TRBD2 (5 bases each). CDR1 is SGHDT, CDR2 YYEEEE, per germline. V lost 1 base and J 3 bases, leaving 14 bases between the germline ends. The CDR3 length is 15 residues. The CDR3 coding sequence is TGTGCCAGCAGCTTGAGGGGTCTAGCTTTCTACGAGCAGTACTTC. Encoded protein: CASSLRGLAFYEQYF. Combining the CDR3 with reference TRBV5-6 and TRBJ2-7 gives the whole variable domain DAGVTQSPTHLIKTRGQQVTLRCSPKSGHDTVSWYQQALGQGPQFIFQYYEEEERQRGNFPDRFSGHQFPNYSSELNVNALLLGDSALYLCASSLRGLAFYEQYFGPGTRLTVT.

The V call is TRBV7-6, the J call TRBJ2-3, with 15 bases aligning to TRBD2. This CDR3 has 17 amino acids. V trimming: 5 bases; J trimming: 2 bases; junction bases outside the gene matches: 5. Per the germline V gene, CDR1 is SGHVS and CDR2 is FNYEAQ. The DNA for the CDR3 is TGTGCCAGCAGCAGAGGACTAGCGGGAGGGACCACAGATACGCAGTATTTT. Protein: CASSRGLAGGTTDTQYF.